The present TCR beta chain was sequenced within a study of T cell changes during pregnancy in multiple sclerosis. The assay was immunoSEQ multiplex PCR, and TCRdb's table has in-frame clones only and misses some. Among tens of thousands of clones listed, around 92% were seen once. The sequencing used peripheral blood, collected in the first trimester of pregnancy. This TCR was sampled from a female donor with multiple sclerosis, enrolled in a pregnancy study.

This chain's CDR3 is CASSPAVRGTSGANVLTF. In DNA form, the CDR3 reads TGTGCCAGCTCACCAGCTGTCAGGGGGACATCTGGGGCCAACGTCCTGACTTTC. V is TRBV18 and J is TRBJ2-6, with 7 bases identical to TRBD1. Germline loops: CDR1 KGHSH, CDR2 LQKENI. The CDR3 contains 18 residues. Germline trimming cut 2 bases from V and 1 base from J; bases unmatched to any gene: 8.